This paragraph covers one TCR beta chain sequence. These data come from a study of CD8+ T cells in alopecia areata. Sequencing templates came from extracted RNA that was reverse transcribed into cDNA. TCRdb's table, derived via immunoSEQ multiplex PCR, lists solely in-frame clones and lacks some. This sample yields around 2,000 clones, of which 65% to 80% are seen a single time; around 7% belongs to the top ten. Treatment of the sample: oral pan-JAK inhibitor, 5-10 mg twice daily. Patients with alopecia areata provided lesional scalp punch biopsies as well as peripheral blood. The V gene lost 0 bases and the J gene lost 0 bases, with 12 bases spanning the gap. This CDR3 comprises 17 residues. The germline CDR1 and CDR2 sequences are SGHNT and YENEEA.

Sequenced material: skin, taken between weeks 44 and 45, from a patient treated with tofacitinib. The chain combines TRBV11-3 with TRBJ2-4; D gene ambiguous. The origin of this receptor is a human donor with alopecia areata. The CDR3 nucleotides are TGTGCCAGCAGCTTAGACTCAGGAAGTGGAGCCAAAAACATTCAGTACTTC. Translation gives CASSLDSGSGAKNIQYF.